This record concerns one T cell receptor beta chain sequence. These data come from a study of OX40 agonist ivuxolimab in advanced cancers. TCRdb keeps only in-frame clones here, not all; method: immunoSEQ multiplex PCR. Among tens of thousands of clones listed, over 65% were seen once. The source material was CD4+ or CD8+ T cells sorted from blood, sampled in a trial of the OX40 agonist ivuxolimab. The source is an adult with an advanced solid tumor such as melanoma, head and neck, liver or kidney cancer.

CDR3: CASSLFGSGNTIYF. For the CDR3, the DNA is TGCGCCAGCAGCTTGTTTGGGTCTGGAAACACCATATATTTT. J is TRBJ1-3 and V is TRBV5-1; no reliable D call. This CDR3 comprises 14 residues. Germline V gives CDR1 SGHRS, CDR2 YFSETQ. The germline V and J ends were trimmed by 1 base and 1 base, with 6 bases remaining between them.